There are a few counts of the clone carrying this T cell receptor (beta chain). This entry belongs to a study of beta chain features in type 1 diabetes. TCRB transcripts that were expressed got sequenced, as all of the isolated RNA had been reverse transcribed. The method was immunoSEQ multiplex PCR; TCRdb's version includes in-frame clones alone and lacks a portion of them. Counted here are hundreds of thousands of clones, under 20% occurring once; the ten biggest clones make up 0.02% to 0.025%. CDR1 LNHDA and CDR2 SQIVND come from the germline V gene (reference sequence). The V and J ends lost 4 bases and 4 bases, in that order; junction bases with no gene match: 6. This CDR3 comprises 15 residues.

V usage is TRBV19 and J usage is TRBJ2-5; 10 bases line up with TRBD2. This sequence originates from a woman younger than 35 in good health. The specimen was naive CD4+ T cells from blood. The CDR3 is CASSTRAGGVETQYF. CDR3 DNA sequence: TGTGCCAGTAGTACCCGAGCGGGAGGGGTAGAGACCCAGTACTTC.